This T cell receptor beta chain appears in the sequencing data of a study of blood T cell repertoires in COVID-19. Looking at the study overall: In each case, the material was cDNA or gDNA derived from T cells, B-cell-depleted T cells, or PBMCs.

Clones were sequenced by immunoSEQ multiplex PCR, and TCRdb holds only the in-frame ones, with some missing. The sample includes under 200,000 clones, 75% to 90% of them seen just once. The germline V gene has CDR1 LGHDT and CDR2 YNNKEL (reference sequence). The CDR3 loop spans 14 amino acids. The V end was cut by 4 bases, the J end by 7 bases, with 16 bases between. Grouping used clinical history reported by participants in a survey and questionnaire. The chain is built from TRBV3-1 (or the pseudogene TRBV3-2) and TRBJ1-2, with D perhaps TRBD1 (6 bases). This receptor was identified in a woman aged 55-70 years who had recovered from COVID-19. Input material: PBMCs or T cells enriched from blood (not recorded which). DNA of the CDR3: TGTGCCAGCAGCCCGGGGGGGGCTCAAATTGGCTACACCTTC. Translating it yields CASSPGGAQIGYTF.